A selection of T cell receptor beta chains follows, all from one sample in a study of control samples from healthy donors and cancer patients. The method was immunoSEQ multiplex PCR; TCRdb's version includes in-frame clones alone and lacks a portion of them. The data contain some 120,000 clones, roughly nine tenths of them seen just once; the ten biggest clones take up around 1.7%. Sequencing was carried out using blood. The receptor set was obtained from a man younger than 35 in good health. The CDR3 runs from the conserved cysteine through the conserved F or W. A D gene is named only where the DNA matches it firmly. Rows give clone size only sometimes, using once, few, many, or a class for an expanded clone.

v_gene: TRBV28
abundance: NA
j_gene: TRBJ1-3
d_gene: NA
CDR3nt: TGTGCCAGCACGGAGGGGGGTAAATCTGGAAACACCATATATTTT
CDR3aa: CASTEGGKSGNTIYF

v_gene: TRBV6-5
abundance: NA
j_gene: TRBJ1-2
d_gene: NA
CDR3nt: TGTGCCAGCAGGTCCGGAGGGGGCTATGGCTACACCTTC
CDR3aa: CASRSGGGYGYTF

v_gene: TRBV7-2
abundance: NA
j_gene: TRBJ2-1
d_gene: TRBD1
CDR3nt: TGTGCCAGCAGCGCCGGGACAGGCGGGTGGAATGAGCAGTTCTTC
CDR3aa: CASSAGTGGWNEQFF

v_gene: TRBV7-2
abundance: NA
j_gene: TRBJ2-3
d_gene: NA
CDR3nt: TGTGCCAGCAGCTTAGGGGGGACCACAGATACGCAGTATTTT
CDR3aa: CASSLGGTTDTQYF

v_gene: TRBV11-3
abundance: NA
j_gene: TRBJ1-5
d_gene: NA
CDR3nt: TGTGCCAGCAGCCGAGGGGGTAGCGGCAATCAGCCCCAGCATTTT
CDR3aa: CASSRGGSGNQPQHF

v_gene: TRBV27
abundance: NA
j_gene: TRBJ1-6
d_gene: NA
CDR3nt: TGTGCCAGCAGTTTACAGGGTTTGCGGACTTCACCCCTCCACTTT
CDR3aa: CASSLQGLRTSPLHF

v_gene: TRBV3-1/TRBV3-2
abundance: NA
j_gene: TRBJ1-5
d_gene: TRBD1
CDR3nt: TGTGCCAGCAGCCGTCAGGGGGCAAGCAATCAGCCCCAGCATTTT
CDR3aa: CASSRQGASNQPQHF

v_gene: TRBV13
abundance: NA
j_gene: TRBJ1-2
d_gene: NA
CDR3nt: TGTGCCAGCAGCTTAGGCTACAGGCAGAACTATGGCTACACCTTC
CDR3aa: CASSLGYRQNYGYTF

v_gene: TRBV5-1
abundance: NA
j_gene: TRBJ2-1
d_gene: TRBD1
CDR3nt: TGCGCCAGCAGCTTGGCCCGGGGACAGGGGAACAATGAGCAGTTCTTC
CDR3aa: CASSLARGQGNNEQFF

v_gene: TRBV19
abundance: NA
j_gene: TRBJ2-7
d_gene: NA
CDR3nt: TGTGCCAGTAGTATTGGGACGGGAAGCTCCTACGAGCAGTACTTC
CDR3aa: CASSIGTGSSYEQYF

v_gene: TRBV5-1
abundance: NA
j_gene: TRBJ2-7
d_gene: NA
CDR3nt: TGCGCCAGCAGCTTGGATCAAGGGATCCGTAACGAGCAGTACTTC
CDR3aa: CASSLDQGIRNEQYF

v_gene: TRBV30
abundance: NA
j_gene: TRBJ1-5
d_gene: NA
CDR3nt: TGTGCCTGGAGTTTGTGGGGGGAATCCAATCAGCCCCAGCATTTT
CDR3aa: CAWSLWGESNQPQHF

v_gene: TRBV7-8
abundance: NA
j_gene: TRBJ1-3
d_gene: NA
CDR3nt: TGTGCCAGCAGCCCCCGGGGGGACGACTCTGGAAACACCATATATTTT
CDR3aa: CASSPRGDDSGNTIYF

v_gene: TRBV7-3
abundance: NA
j_gene: TRBJ2-7
d_gene: NA
CDR3nt: TGTGCCAGCAGTCTGCTCCCGGACAGATCTTCTCACGAGCAGTACTTC
CDR3aa: CASSLLPDRSSHEQYF

v_gene: TRBV19
abundance: NA
j_gene: TRBJ1-3
d_gene: NA
CDR3nt: TGTGCCACCTCGACAGGATCTGGAAACACCATATATTTT
CDR3aa: CATSTGSGNTIYF

v_gene: TRBV27
abundance: once
j_gene: TRBJ2-6
d_gene: NA
CDR3nt: TGTGCCAGCAACTCTCTACGGATCTCTGGGGCCAACGTCCTGACTTTC
CDR3aa: CASNSLRISGANVLTF

v_gene: TRBV15
abundance: NA
j_gene: TRBJ2-3
d_gene: NA
CDR3nt: TGTGCCACCAGCGACGGGGCCAGCGCAGATACGCAGTATTTT
CDR3aa: CATSDGASADTQYF

v_gene: TRBV4-1
abundance: once
j_gene: TRBJ1-2
d_gene: NA
CDR3nt: TGCGCCAGCAGCCTCCTACTGGGGCAGATCTATGGCTACACCTTC
CDR3aa: CASSLLLGQIYGYTF

v_gene: TRBV11-2
abundance: few
j_gene: TRBJ1-1
d_gene: TRBD1
CDR3nt: TGTGCCAGCAGCTCCAACGGCAGGGGGCTAGGTACTGAAGCTTTCTTT
CDR3aa: CASSSNGRGLGTEAFF

v_gene: TRBV29-1
abundance: NA
j_gene: TRBJ2-1
d_gene: NA
CDR3nt: TGCAGCGTTGAAAGGCGTCTACCCTCCTACAATGAGCAGTTCTTC
CDR3aa: CSVERRLPSYNEQFF

v_gene: TRBV29-1
abundance: once
j_gene: TRBJ1-2
d_gene: TRBD1
CDR3nt: TGCAGCGTTCCCGGGACAGGGGAAGGCTACACCTTC
CDR3aa: CSVPGTGEGYTF

v_gene: TRBV19
abundance: NA
j_gene: TRBJ1-5
d_gene: NA
CDR3nt: TGTGCCAGTAGTATAGGGTCCCGACACCGTAGCAATCAGCCCCAGCATTTT
CDR3aa: CASSIGSRHRSNQPQHF

v_gene: TRBV5-1
abundance: NA
j_gene: TRBJ2-7
d_gene: TRBD2
CDR3nt: TGCGCCAGCAGGATGACTAGCGGGACCGACGAGCAGTACTTC
CDR3aa: CASRMTSGTDEQYF